The source of this T cell receptor (beta chain) is a study of T cell responses to AZD1222 COVID-19 vaccine (dated by TCRdb to about 2021). The study in broad terms: A total of just over 230 trial participants underwent TCR sequencing, of whom 200 to 220 had received two doses of AZD1222 and some 25 had received two doses of the MenACWY control vaccine. Trial participants were enrolled into age subgroups of 18-55, 56-69 and 70-plus years, which contained approximately 150, 28 and 58 TCR-sequenced participants, respectively.

Including the terminal cysteine and phenylalanine, the CDR3 comprises 15 residues. The CDR3 DNA has 45 bases and is translated from base 1. CDR1 MNHEY and CDR2 SMNVEV are derived from the germline V gene (reference sequence). The junction shows trimming of 7 bases on V and 1 base on J, and the gene matches do not reach 7 bases of it. The CDR3 regions of human TCRbeta chains were analyzed by immunosequencing. As for the original processing: TCRs in the repertoires were compared against a reference library of SARS-CoV-2-specific TCRs that had been generated with the MIRA antigen-specificity platform. Breadth was defined as the fraction of unique TCRs that were SARS-CoV-2-associated. Depth was defined as the fraction of total T cells that were SARS-CoV-2-associated. Using the MIRA data, each spike-specific TCR was assigned both to the spike region to which the TCR was reactive and to a CD4 or CD8 class. Log10-transformed breadth and depth values were compared by one-way ANOVA with Sidak's multiple comparisons tests. TCRdb took this table from immuneACCESS and kept in-frame rearrangements with V and J called. Such tables lack part of the clones; where checked against another copy, unresolved V genes explain under half of the gap, and the rest is unexplained. Clone size and the V and J calls come from that table; the DNA yielded D and trimming. This sample lists 150,000 to 200,000 clones; 88% were detected once. The ten largest clones add up to roughly 12% of the sample.

The sample's time point label is to be understood as: about 28 days (+/-7) after the second vaccine dose. AZD1222 recipients given second doses at about 4 weeks or at about 12 weeks were pooled, since spike-specific TCR depth and breadth were not found to differ between the two schedules. Samples from vaccinated people were obtained from the UK trials COV001 and COV002, which included a single-blind randomized controlled phase 2/3 trial of AZD1222 (ChAdOx1 nCoV-19) in healthy adults. For TCRbeta chain sequencing, PBMC samples from trial participants were taken at day 0 and at day 28 after the second dose. Here is what the overall study found, with its caveats: Participants were mostly white British, with more females than males. The authors suggested clonal diversity may have been underestimated. No day 14 peak-response samples were available, so repertoires were characterized only after the peak T cell response. CD4 TCRs associated with the vaccine covered the entire spike protein, and the dominant responses were in regions 160-218 and 743-854. Only 5 to 7 AZD1222 recipients were SARS-CoV-2 seropositive at baseline, limiting conclusions about previously exposed vaccinees. After two AZD1222 doses, both the breadth and the depth of spike-specific TCRs were significantly higher than at day 0 and than in MenACWY recipients. Nearly half of unique spike-specific TCRs reportedly recognized epitopes outside regions mutated in the B.1.351 and B.1.1.7 variants. The 56-69-year group was small, and its depth increase did not reach significance, likely because of low power.

Regarding this clone: The clone's antigen remains unknown. The record has no base qualities; no much larger clone is one base away.

Recombination linked TRBV27 to TRBJ2-3, with TRBD2 matching 8 junction bases. The TCR comes from an adult who received the AZD1222 COVID-19 vaccine. Sequences were derived from peripheral blood, sampled 28 days after the second AZD1222 dose. The CDR3 corresponds to CASTELGGGTDTQYF. The bases are TGTGCCAGCACTGAACTCGGGGGGGGCACAGATACGCAGTATTTT.